The T cell receptor beta chain under discussion was sequenced for a study of cytotoxic CD8 clonotypes in ibrutinib-treated CLL. Study overall: The study included about a dozen relapsed/refractory and 15 treatment-naive patients; under 18 had IGHV unmutated disease. Responses: approximately 25 partial, 2 complete; after median roughly 68 months, roughly 14 stayed remitted, roughly 12 progressed. Response sampling took place at median 12 months of treatment, range 6 to 36.

Findings and caveats of the study: Clonality increased with ibrutinib response but returned toward baseline at progression.

CDR1 is LNHNV, CDR2 YYDKDF, per germline (reference sequence). The CDR3 totals 14 residues. The V gene lost 0 bases and the J gene lost 1 base, with 7 bases spanning the gap. To note about this clone: Its antigen is unidentified.

Data came from immunoSEQ multiplex PCR; TCRdb stores just in-frame clones and leaves some out. The repertoire has about 160,000 clones, around 80% of them found once; the top ten carry under 5.5%. J is TRBJ2-7 and V is TRBV15; D is unresolved. The specimen comprised PBMCs, sampled after 24 months of ibrutinib treatment. The sequence derives from a human donor with chronic lymphocytic leukemia. CDR3 sequence: CATSREGRSYEQYF. The DNA for the CDR3 is TGTGCCACCAGCAGAGAGGGCAGGTCCTACGAGCAGTACTTC.